These 12 T cell receptor beta chains were all obtained from the same sample, sequenced in a study of T cells in Graves' hyperthyroidism and ophthalmopathy. Amplification targeted TCR beta CDR3 regions from RNA transcripts. The primer set for the first-round RT-PCR of the TCR CDR3 was HTBI. TCRdb reanalysed the multiplex PCR reads using MiXCR and keeps one entry per CDR3 protein. The table records 300,000 to 450,000 distinct CDR3 sequences, about 15% of them present only once. Material: blood. The receptors here all came from a woman younger than 30 with Graves' hyperthyroidism that later progressed to Graves' ophthalmopathy.

The chain combines TRBV25-1 with TRBJ2-5, with D perhaps TRBD1 or TRBD2 (5 bases each). The CDR3 length is 12 residues. The germline V gene has CDR1 MGHDK and CDR2 SYGVNS. V lost 7 bases and J 4 bases, leaving 10 bases between the germline ends. The CDR3, as DNA: TGTGCCAGCACGAAGGGGACAGAGACCCAGTACTTC. Amino acids: CASTKGTETQYF.

The chain carries TRBV2 and TRBJ2-1; a possible D gene is TRBD2 (6 bases). The CDR3 is 16 residues long. Trimming removed 3 bases from V and 3 bases from J, with 15 bases in between. Germline CDR1 reads SNHLY; CDR2 reads FYNNEI. The CDR3 DNA sequence: TGTGCCAGCAGTGAGGGTTCGGCGGGGCTCTACAATGAGCAGTTCTTC. It translates to CASSEGSAGLYNEQFF.

This chain links TRBV19 with TRBJ2-5; D ambiguous. CDR1 LNHDA and CDR2 SQIVND come from the germline V gene (reference sequence). V was clipped by 2 bases and J by 2 bases, with 6 bases between them. The CDR3 length is 13 residues. Here the CDR3 reads CASSIKLQETQYF. The CDR3, as DNA: TGTGCCAGTAGTATAAAGTTACAAGAGACCCAGTACTTC.

On this clonotype: A read error may explain this, as a much larger clone is one base away. V is TRBV28 and J is TRBJ2-2; TRBD1 aligns across 7 bases. The CDR3 totals 15 residues. Germline V gene sequence: CDR1 MDHEN, CDR2 SYDVKM. The CDR3, as DNA: TGTGCCAGCAGTGGGACAGTAATTAACACCGTGGAGCTGTTTTTT. Protein product: CASSGTVINTVELFF.

This clonotype was recorded at least ten times. The gene calls are TRBV11-2 and TRBJ2-3; 11 nucleotides match TRBD2. The CDR3 totals 19 residues. CDR1 is SGHAT, CDR2 FQNNGV, per germline. With 0 bases clipped from V and 0 bases from J, the junction kept 8 bases outside the gene matches. The CDR3 sequence: CASSLDRGLAGRSTDTQYF. The CDR3 DNA sequence: TGTGCCAGCAGCTTAGATCGTGGACTAGCGGGCCGTAGCACAGATACGCAGTATTTT.

This clonotype occurred many times. The chain carries TRBV2 and TRBJ2-7; D unclear. V lost 6 bases to trimming and J lost 7 bases, with 16 bases between them. This CDR3 comprises 13 residues. The germline gives CDR1 SNHLY, CDR2 FYNNEI. The CDR3 reads CASRRVVFGEQYF. The CDR3, as DNA: TGTGCCAGCAGAAGGGTCGTATTTGGGGAGCAGTACTTC.

This clonotype was counted many times. Here the CDR3 reads CASNPGQPGNEQFF. CDR3 nucleotide sequence: TGTGCCAGCAACCCGGGACAGCCTGGAAATGAGCAGTTCTTC. This chain connects TRBV12-3 or TRBV12-4 to TRBJ2-1, with TRBD1 matching over 7 bases. This CDR3 has 14 amino acids. Trimming cost V 7 bases and J 7 bases; bases outside gene matches: 10.

There are many counts of this clonotype. The rearrangement joins TRBV20-1 to TRBJ1-5; possible D gene TRBD1, 5 bases. Deletions cut 0 bases from V and 3 bases from J, with 12 bases between. Germline lookup yields CDR1 DFQATT and CDR2 SNEGSKA (reference sequence). The CDR3 has 15 residues. The CDR3 region is CSARDSGPPNQPQHF. The CDR3, as DNA: TGCAGTGCTAGAGATTCGGGACCGCCCAATCAGCCCCAGCATTTT.

The chain recombines TRBV7-9 with TRBJ2-6; D gene uncertain. The CDR3 extends over 16 amino acids. V was cut by 3 bases and J by 4 bases, with 13 bases left in between. Germline CDR1 is SEHNR and CDR2 is FQNEAQ (reference sequence). The CDR3 DNA is TGTGCCAGCAGCTTGCCTAATTTTTTGGGGGCCAACGTCCTGACTTTC. This encodes CASSLPNFLGANVLTF.

Ten or more counts support this clonotype. The chain employs TRBV7-8 and TRBJ1-5; perhaps TRBD1 as D (5 bases). CDR1 and CDR2 (germline): SGHVS, FQNEAQ. This CDR3 is built from 15 residues. V was trimmed by 5 bases and J by 5 bases, leaving 16 bases between them. The CDR3 nucleotides are TGTGCCAGCAGCAGAACAGGCCCGGGGGATCAGCCCCAGCATTTT. It yields the protein CASSRTGPGDQPQHF.

This clonotype was observed at least ten times. The CDR3 region has the DNA TGTGCCAGCAGCTCAGGGGGACATACGAACACCGGGGAGCTGTTTTTT. It yields the protein CASSSGGHTNTGELFF. The chain carries TRBV11-3 and TRBJ2-2; 7 nucleotides match TRBD1. This CDR3 region has 16 residues. Germline values: CDR1 SGHNT, CDR2 YENEEA. Germline trimming cut 4 bases from V and 0 bases from J; bases unmatched to any gene: 5.

This chain joins TRBV20-1 and TRBJ2-4; 8 positions agree with TRBD1. The CDR3 spans 14 residues. The junction had 3 bases not matched to a gene; V was cut back by 1 base and J by 4 bases. CDR1 DFQATT and CDR2 SNEGSKA come from the germline V gene (reference sequence). In DNA form, the CDR3 reads TGCAGTGCTAGAGGAACAGGGGGAAAAAACATTCAGTACTTC. Its translation is CSARGTGGKNIQYF.